Here is one TCR beta chain with its context. These data originate in a study of blood T cell repertoires in COVID-19. Study background: Samples of COVID-19 (acute and convalescent) were obtained from the United States, Italy and Spain. T cells, B-cell-depleted T cells, or PBMCs supplied cDNA or gDNA.

Study processing details: Reference gene primer amplification gave estimated nucleated cell counts. Libraries were prepared by immunoSEQ multiplex PCR; TCRdb keeps only in-frame clonotypes and omits some of them. V, J and clone size reflect that table, while D and trimming were determined from the DNA. The sample has about 280,000 clones; 88% are singletons. The V gene's germline CDR1 is MGHRA and CDR2 YSYEKL. This CDR3 is 14 amino acids long. The J segment lost 7 bases and the V segment lost 3 bases, leaving 7 bases of the junction unmatched. V gene TRBV4-1 combines with J gene TRBJ1-2; 8 bases map to TRBD1. The source is a man in his late teens or twenties with active or convalescent COVID-19. Sequenced: peripheral blood. The CDR3 coding sequence is TGCGCCAGCAGCCAGGTCCAGGGGGCGCTTGGCTACACCTTC. Its translation is CASSQVQGALGYTF.